Each of the 3 T cell receptor beta chains below was sequenced from the same sample in a study of post-analysis software for immune sequencing data. General study results and limits: Patients showed TRBV5-6, TRBV5-1 and TRBV20-1 among five TRBV segments more frequent than in controls.

The authors incorporated unique molecular identifiers into the TCR beta cDNA libraries. In TCRdb, the PCR reads were re-called with MiXCR into one record per CDR3 protein. Of around 200,000 distinct CDR3 sequences in the sample, over 25% were seen once. What these receptors recognize is not known. Sequencing was done on a sample of blood. These receptors all come from a girl aged 2-17 years with multiple sclerosis.

The rearrangement joins TRBV20-1 to TRBJ2-5, with TRBD2 matching over 8 bases. The CDR3 extends over 13 amino acids. Trimming cost V 6 bases and J 13 bases; bases outside gene matches: 16. Germline V gives CDR1 DFQATT, CDR2 SNEGSKA (reference sequence). This CDR3 is CSADGGGQGRGYF. The CDR3 nucleotides read TGCAGTGCCGACGGGGGGGGACAAGGCCGGGGGTACTTC.

At least ten counts were recorded for this clonotype. J is TRBJ2-1 and V is TRBV15; D is possibly TRBD2 (5 bases). This CDR3 spans 17 amino acids. Trimming shortened V by 3 bases and J by 1 base, and 16 bases separated the two germline ends. Germline values: CDR1 LNHNV, CDR2 YYDKDF (reference sequence). For the CDR3, the DNA is TGTGCCACCAGCAGGGATCCTAGTAGCGCATCCTACAATGAGCAGTTCTTC. It is translated as CATSRDPSSASYNEQFF.

This chain joins TRBV20-1 and TRBJ2-4; a weak D match, TRBD1 (5 bases). The V end was cut by 0 bases, the J end by 5 bases, with 14 bases between. The CDR3 is 15 residues long. The germline V gene has CDR1 DFQATT and CDR2 SNEGSKA (reference sequence). The DNA for the CDR3 is TGCAGTGCTAGAGATTTCACAGGCGGCCAAAACATTCAGTACTTC. Encoded protein: CSARDFTGGQNIQYF.